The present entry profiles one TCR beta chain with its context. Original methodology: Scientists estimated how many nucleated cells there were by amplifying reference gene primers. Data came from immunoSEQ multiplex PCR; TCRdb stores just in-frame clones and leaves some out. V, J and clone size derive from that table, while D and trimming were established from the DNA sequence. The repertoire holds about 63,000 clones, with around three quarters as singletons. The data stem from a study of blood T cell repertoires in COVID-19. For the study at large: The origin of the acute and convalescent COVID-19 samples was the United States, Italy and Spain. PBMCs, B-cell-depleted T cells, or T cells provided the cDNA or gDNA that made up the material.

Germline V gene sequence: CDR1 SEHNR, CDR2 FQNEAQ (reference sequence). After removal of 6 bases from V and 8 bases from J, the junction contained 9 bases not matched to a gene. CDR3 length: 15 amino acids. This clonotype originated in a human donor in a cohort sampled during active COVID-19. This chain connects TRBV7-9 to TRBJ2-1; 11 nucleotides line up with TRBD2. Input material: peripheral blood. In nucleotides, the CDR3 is TGTGCCAGCAGTCTTCCTAGCGGGAGGTTCGATGAGCAGTTCTTC. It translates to CASSLPSGRFDEQFF.